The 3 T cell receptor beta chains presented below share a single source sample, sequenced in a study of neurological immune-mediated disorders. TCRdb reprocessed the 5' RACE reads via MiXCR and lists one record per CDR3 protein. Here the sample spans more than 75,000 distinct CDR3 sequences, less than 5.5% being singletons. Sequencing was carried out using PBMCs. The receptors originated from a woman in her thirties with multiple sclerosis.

The CDR3 spells CASSLGRRAGGEYNEQFF. For the CDR3, the DNA is TGTGCCAGCAGCTTAGGCCGGAGGGCCGGGGGGGAATACAATGAGCAGTTCTTC. The genes are TRBV11-2 and TRBJ2-1, with 8 bases matching TRBD2. The CDR3 contains 18 residues. Germline trimming cut 1 base from V and 4 bases from J; bases unmatched to any gene: 12. CDR1 is SGHAT, CDR2 FQNNGV, per germline.

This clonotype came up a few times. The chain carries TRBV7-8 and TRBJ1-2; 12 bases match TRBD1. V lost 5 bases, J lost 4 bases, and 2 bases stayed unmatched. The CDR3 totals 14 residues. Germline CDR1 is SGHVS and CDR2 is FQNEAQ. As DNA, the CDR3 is TGTGCCAGCAGCCCGGGACAGGGGGCCTATGGCTACACCTTC. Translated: CASSPGQGAYGYTF.

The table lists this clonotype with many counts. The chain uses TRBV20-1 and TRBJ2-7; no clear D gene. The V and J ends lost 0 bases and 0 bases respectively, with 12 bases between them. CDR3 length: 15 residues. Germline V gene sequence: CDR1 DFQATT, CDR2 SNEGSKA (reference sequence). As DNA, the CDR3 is TGCAGTGCTAGAGATGAAGGCTTGAGCTCCTACGAGCAGTACTTC. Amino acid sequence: CSARDEGLSSYEQYF.